This entry features one T cell receptor (beta chain) sequence. Its target is not known. Sequencing used immunoSEQ multiplex PCR; TCRdb keeps in-frame clones, though not all of them. The table includes about 2.4 million clones, over 85% detected once. The record originates from a study of shared clonotypes between healthy human individuals. Study-wide points: Clonotype sharing across a few donors was observed for 5% to 6.5% of naive CD4 clonotypes.

V was clipped by 0 bases and J by 4 bases; unmatched bases: 4. Germline CDR1 is SGHTA and CDR2 is FQGNSA. This CDR3 region has 16 residues. Every one of the donors was a Caucasian adult that lived in Nashville, Tennessee. The sequence was collected from a man aged 18 to 30 in good health. Some clones in this sample may be carry-over from other donors' samples. The sequenced material came from naive CD4+ T cells from PBMCs. Subset reported: CD45RA+ positively selected. This chain links TRBV7-2 with TRBJ2-1; 9 positions agree with TRBD2. Here the CDR3 DNA reads TGTGCCAGCAGCTTAGCGCTCCTAGCGGGGTACAATGAGCAGTTCTTC. Translating gives CASSLALLAGYNEQFF.